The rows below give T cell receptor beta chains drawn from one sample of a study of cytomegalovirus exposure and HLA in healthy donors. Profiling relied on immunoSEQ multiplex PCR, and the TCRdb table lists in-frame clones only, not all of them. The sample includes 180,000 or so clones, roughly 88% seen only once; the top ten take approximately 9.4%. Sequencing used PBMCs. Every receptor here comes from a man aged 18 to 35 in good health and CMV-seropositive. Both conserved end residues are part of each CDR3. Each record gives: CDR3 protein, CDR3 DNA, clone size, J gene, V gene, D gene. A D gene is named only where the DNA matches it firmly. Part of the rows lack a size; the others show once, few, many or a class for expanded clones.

CAIRFGGGPSDTQYF TGTGCCATCAGGTTCGGCGGGGGGCCCTCAGATACGCAGTATTTT NA TRBJ2-3 TRBV10-3 TRBD2
CASSFRALEQFF TGTGCCAGCAGCTTTCGAGCCCTAGAGCAGTTCTTC once TRBJ2-1 TRBV7-2 NA
CASSGLAGGDSFTDTQYF TGCGCCAGCAGTGGACTAGCGGGGGGGGACTCTTTCACAGATACGCAGTATTTT NA TRBJ2-3 TRBV10-2 TRBD2
CASSQERTAGAYEQYF TGCGCCAGCAGCCAAGAGCGGACAGCGGGGGCCTACGAGCAGTACTTC NA TRBJ2-7 TRBV4-3 TRBD2
CASSQEWGGSSTDTQYF TGCGCCAGCAGCCAAGAATGGGGGGGGTCGAGCACAGATACGCAGTATTTT NA TRBJ2-3 TRBV4-3 TRBD2
CASSRRQRPNTDTQYF TGTGCCAGCAGCCGACGACAGCGTCCTAACACAGATACGCAGTATTTT NA TRBJ2-3 TRBV5-6 NA
CASSQVHGNRYEQYF TGTGCCAGCAGCCAAGTTCACGGGAACCGCTACGAGCAGTACTTC once TRBJ2-7 TRBV4-2 NA
CSVRNNEKLFF TGCAGTGTGAGGAACAATGAAAAACTGTTTTTT NA TRBJ1-4 TRBV20-1 NA
CASASRGGVDYGYTF TGTGCCAGCGCCAGTCGAGGGGGCGTTGATTATGGCTACACCTTC NA TRBJ1-2 TRBV18 TRBD1
CASSPLAGAGDTQYF TGTGCCAGCAGCCCTTTAGCGGGGGCGGGAGATACGCAGTATTTT NA TRBJ2-3 TRBV11-3 TRBD2
CSGRPGQGETQYF TGCAGCGGGCGGCCGGGTCAAGGAGAGACCCAGTACTTC NA TRBJ2-5 TRBV29-1 NA
CASSLDRGNSPLHF TGCGCCAGCAGCTTGGACAGGGGGAATTCACCCCTCCACTTT NA TRBJ1-6 TRBV5-1 TRBD1
CASSVGGVYQETQYF TGTGCCAGCAGCGTCGGCGGGGTGTACCAAGAGACCCAGTACTTC NA TRBJ2-5 TRBV9 NA
CASSLDHGLFYGYTF TGTGCCAGCAGTTTAGACCACGGACTGTTCTATGGCTACACCTTC NA TRBJ1-2 TRBV27 NA
CASSETGRPTDTQYF TGTGCCAGCAGCGAGACAGGGCGGCCCACAGATACGCAGTATTTT NA TRBJ2-3 TRBV9 TRBD1
CASSEGQGSGNTIYF TGTGCCAGCTCAGAAGGACAGGGCTCTGGAAACACCATATATTTT NA TRBJ1-3 TRBV18 TRBD1
CASSEMTGGNTEAFF TGTGCCAGCAGTGAAATGACAGGCGGGAACACTGAAGCTTTCTTT NA TRBJ1-1 TRBV6-1 NA
CASRVTGAGELFF TGTGCCAGCAGGGTTACAGGGGCCGGGGAGCTGTTTTTT NA TRBJ2-2 TRBV7-9 TRBD1
CASSFNNQRGANTGELFF TGTGCCAGCAGCTTTAATAATCAGCGGGGGGCGAACACCGGGGAGCTGTTTTTT NA TRBJ2-2 TRBV7-8 TRBD2
CAISAREVVENSPLHF TGTGCCATCAGTGCCCGCGAAGTCGTGGAGAATTCACCCCTCCACTTT NA TRBJ1-6 TRBV10-3 NA
CASSHPPSGGQNTGELFF TGCGCCAGCAGCCATCCCCCTTCGGGGGGGCAGAACACCGGGGAGCTGTTTTTT NA TRBJ2-2 TRBV4-1 TRBD2
CASSLVTGTQETQYF TGTGCCAGCAGCTTGGTTACAGGAACACAAGAGACCCAGTACTTC NA TRBJ2-5 TRBV5-4 NA
CASSGTGLSHGAQGYTF TGTGCCAGCAGTGGGACAGGGTTATCCCACGGGGCTCAGGGCTACACCTTC once TRBJ1-2 TRBV6-1 TRBD1
CASRLIGTGIAGGYTF TGCGCCAGCAGGCTTATCGGGACAGGGATAGCGGGGGGCTACACCTTC NA TRBJ1-2 TRBV4-3 TRBD1
CASSHSPGAGRTDTQYF TGCGCCAGCAGCCATTCCCCGGGAGCAGGGAGAACAGATACGCAGTATTTT NA TRBJ2-3 TRBV4-1 NA
CASSVTTTTDTQYF TGTGCCAGCAGCGTGACTACGACCACAGATACGCAGTATTTT NA TRBJ2-3 TRBV9 NA
CASSASPRIYEQYF TGTGCCAGCAGCGCCTCCCCCAGGATCTACGAGCAGTACTTC NA TRBJ2-7 TRBV7-2 NA
CASSSRSGTGVYEQYF TGTGCCAGCAGCTCTCGGAGCGGGACAGGGGTCTACGAGCAGTACTTC NA TRBJ2-7 TRBV5-6 TRBD1
CASSIGTGSNTGELFF TGTGCCAGCAGCATAGGGACAGGGTCGAACACCGGGGAGCTGTTTTTT NA TRBJ2-2 TRBV21-1 NA
CASSLYPGQGEDGYTF TGTGCCAGCAGTTTATATCCGGGACAGGGGGAGGATGGCTACACCTTC NA TRBJ1-2 TRBV27 TRBD1
CASSALGGNYGYTF TGTGCCAGCAGCGCCTTGGGAGGGAACTATGGCTACACCTTC NA TRBJ1-2 TRBV4-2 NA
CASSSAGAPVTGELFF TGTGCCAGCAGCTCTGCAGGGGCCCCCGTCACCGGGGAGCTGTTTTTT medium-sized TRBJ2-2 TRBV7-9 NA
CSVEGLAGGKAYNEQFF TGCAGCGTTGAAGGGCTAGCGGGGGGGAAGGCGTACAATGAGCAGTTCTTC once TRBJ2-1 TRBV29-1 TRBD2
CASSRTPTGTVGRGYTF TGTGCCAGCAGCCGAACCCCTACCGGGACAGTGGGGCGTGGCTACACCTTC NA TRBJ1-2 TRBV11-2 TRBD1
CASSLGQKGTSWTDTQYF TGTGCCAGCAGCTTAGGCCAGAAGGGGACTAGTTGGACAGATACGCAGTATTTT NA TRBJ2-3 TRBV13 TRBD2
CAISDRVNYGYTF TGTGCCATCAGTGACAGGGTTAACTATGGCTACACCTTC NA TRBJ1-2 TRBV10-3 NA
CASSELLQGYTEAFF TGTGCCAGCAGTGAACTATTACAGGGGTACACTGAAGCTTTCTTT NA TRBJ1-1 TRBV6-1 TRBD1
CSVQPGQGVGEQFF TGCAGCGTTCAACCGGGACAGGGGGTAGGTGAGCAGTTCTTC NA TRBJ2-1 TRBV29-1 TRBD1
CASSQASTGAYEQYF TGCGCCAGCAGCCAAGCTAGTACGGGGGCCTACGAGCAGTACTTC NA TRBJ2-7 TRBV4-1 NA
CASSGGQGPETQYF TGTGCCAGCAGCGGGGGACAGGGGCCAGAGACCCAGTACTTC NA TRBJ2-5 TRBV9 TRBD1
CAWSGLGGLNTGELFF TGTGCCTGGAGTGGACTTGGGGGGTTAAACACCGGGGAGCTGTTTTTT NA TRBJ2-2 TRBV30 NA
CASISGRQETQYF TGTGCCAGCATTTCCGGGAGACAAGAGACCCAGTACTTC once TRBJ2-5 TRBV2 NA
CASSGAGGGTEAFF TGTGCCAGCAGTGGTGCAGGCGGAGGCACTGAAGCTTTCTTT once TRBJ1-1 TRBV6-1 NA
CASSPFPGTGTYNEQFF TGTGCCAGCAGCCCCTTTCCCGGGACAGGGACCTACAATGAGCAGTTCTTC NA TRBJ2-1 TRBV5-6 TRBD1
CASTGLAGGPQKTQYF TGCGCCAGCACCGGTCTAGCGGGGGGCCCCCAGAAGACCCAGTACTTC NA TRBJ2-5 TRBV5-1 TRBD2
CATTPGVAKNIQYF TGTGCCACCACCCCGGGGGTAGCCAAAAACATTCAGTACTTC NA TRBJ2-4 TRBV15 NA
CASSRRQGYTF TGTGCCAGCTCGAGAAGACAGGGCTACACCTTC NA TRBJ1-2 TRBV13 NA
CASSVGTGVSHSTDTQYF TGTGCCAGCAGCGTGGGGACAGGGGTTTCGCATAGCACAGATACGCAGTATTTT NA TRBJ2-3 TRBV9 TRBD1
CASSVGGQRETQYF TGTGCCAGCAGCGTCGGTGGACAACGGGAGACCCAGTACTTC NA TRBJ2-5 TRBV9 NA
CASRTGRSYEQYF TGTGCCAGCAGGACAGGGAGGTCCTACGAGCAGTACTTC NA TRBJ2-7 TRBV28 NA
CASSFDRGNQPQHF TGTGCCAGCAGCTTTGACAGGGGCAATCAGCCCCAGCATTTT once TRBJ1-5 TRBV7-8 TRBD1
CASSSQGWDTEAFF TGTGCCAGCAGCTCGCAGGGGTGGGACACTGAAGCTTTCTTT NA TRBJ1-1 TRBV7-2 NA
CASSPLSGGNHEQFF TGTGCCAGTAGTCCACTTAGCGGGGGGAATCATGAGCAGTTCTTC NA TRBJ2-1 TRBV19 TRBD2
CASSSDWRNIQYF TGTGCCAGCAGTTCGGACTGGAGGAACATTCAGTACTTC NA TRBJ2-4 TRBV6-5 NA
CASSYFRGVSGNTIYF TGTGCCAGCAGTTACTTCAGGGGAGTCTCTGGAAACACCATATATTTT few TRBJ1-3 TRBV6-5 NA